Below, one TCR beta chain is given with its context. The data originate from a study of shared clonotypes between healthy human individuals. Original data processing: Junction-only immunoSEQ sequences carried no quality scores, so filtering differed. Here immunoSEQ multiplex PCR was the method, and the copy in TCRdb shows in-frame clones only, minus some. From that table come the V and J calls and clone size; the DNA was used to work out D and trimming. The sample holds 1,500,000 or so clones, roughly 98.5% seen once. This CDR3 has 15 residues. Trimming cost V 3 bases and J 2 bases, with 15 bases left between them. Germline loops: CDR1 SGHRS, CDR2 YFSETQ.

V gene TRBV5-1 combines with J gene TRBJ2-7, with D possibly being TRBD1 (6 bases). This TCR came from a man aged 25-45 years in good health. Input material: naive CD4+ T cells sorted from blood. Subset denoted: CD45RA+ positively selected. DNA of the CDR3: TGCGCCAGCAGCTACGACAGGCCAGAGGCCTACGAGCAGTACTTC. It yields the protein CASSYDRPEAYEQYF.